Each of the 27 T cell receptor beta chains below was sequenced from the same sample in a study of blood T cell repertoires in COVID-19. Clones were read by immunoSEQ multiplex PCR, and TCRdb kept only the in-frame ones, dropping some. The sample lists roughly 80,000 clones, 88% occurring once. The material sequenced was peripheral blood. These receptors were obtained from a woman of 80 years or more with acute or convalescent COVID-19.

The rearrangement joins TRBV3-1 (or the pseudogene TRBV3-2) to TRBJ1-1; no clear D gene. The V and J ends lost 0 bases and 11 bases respectively, with 16 bases between them. Germline-derived CDR1 and CDR2 are LGHDT and YNNKEL (reference sequence). CDR3 length: 14 residues. Here the CDR3 DNA reads TGTGCCAGCAGCCAAGAGGGAGCTGGAGGGTCGGCTTTCTTT. Its translation is CASSQEGAGGSAFF.

The gene calls are TRBV11-3 and TRBJ2-4, with TRBD2 as a possible D gene (7 bases). Per the germline V gene, CDR1 is SGHNT and CDR2 is YENEEA. The CDR3 is 13 residues long. Between the trimmed V and J ends, which lost 3 bases and 9 bases, there was a span of 12 bases. CDR3 residues: CASSFGGGGIQYF. The CDR3 coding sequence is TGTGCCAGCAGCTTCGGGGGAGGGGGCATTCAGTACTTC.

The count of this clone is one. V usage is TRBV4-2 and J usage is TRBJ2-3; D unresolved. The V gene lost 4 bases and the J gene lost 6 bases, with 17 bases spanning the gap. Germline loops: CDR1 LGHNA, CDR2 YNFKEQ. The CDR3 loop spans 15 amino acids. The chain's CDR3 is CASSLQTNLQDTQYF. The CDR3, as DNA: TGTGCCAGCAGCCTTCAGACGAATCTACAGGATACGCAGTATTTT.

The chain carries TRBV18 and TRBJ1-1; TRBD1 might be the D (5 bases). Deletions cut 6 bases from V and 1 base from J, with 9 bases between. The CDR3 contains 13 residues. Germline CDR1 KGHSH, CDR2 LQKENI. CDR3 loop: CASSPGGNTEAFF. Written as DNA, the CDR3 is TGTGCCAGCTCTCCCGGGGGGAACACTGAAGCTTTCTTT.

This chain uses TRBV29-1 with TRBJ2-2, with TRBD1 matching 7 bases. The germline gives CDR1 SQVTM, CDR2 ANQGSEA. V was clipped by 7 bases and J by 0 bases; unmatched bases: 2. The CDR3 loop spans 13 amino acids. CDR3 loop: CSAGTANTGELFF. The DNA of the CDR3 is TGCAGCGCAGGGACAGCGAACACCGGGGAGCTGTTTTTT.

V gene TRBV2 combines with J gene TRBJ1-5; 7 bases line up with TRBD1. Looked up from germline, CDR1 is SNHLY and CDR2 is FYNNEI. There are 14 residues in the CDR3. Trimming cost V 7 bases and J 6 bases; bases outside gene matches: 9. The DNA for the CDR3 is TGTGCCAGCATAGGGACAGATATCGGTCAGCCCCAGCATTTT. Translation gives CASIGTDIGQPQHF.

The V and J genes are TRBV10-1 and TRBJ2-7, with 8 bases fitting TRBD1. CDR3 size: 12 residues. Unmatched junction bases numbered 7, after V lost 10 bases and J lost 5 bases. CDR1 is WNHNN and CDR2 is SYGVQD in the germline V gene (reference sequence). DNA for the CDR3: TGCGCCACCCGACAGGGGTTGCACGAGCAGTACTTC. It translates to CATRQGLHEQYF.

V usage is TRBV4-3 and J usage is TRBJ1-2; 12 nucleotides match TRBD1. The CDR3 sequence is 16 residues long. The germline CDR1 and CDR2 sequences are LGHNA and YSLEER. V lost 0 bases to trimming and J lost 7 bases; unmatched junction nucleotides: 6. CDR3 nucleotides: TGCGCCAGCAGCCAAGATACGGGACAGGGGGCGAGTGGCTACACCTTC. Its protein is CASSQDTGQGASGYTF.

The chain links TRBV5-5 to TRBJ2-2, with 8 bases fitting TRBD1. The CDR3 has 17 residues. The J segment lost 5 bases and the V segment lost 3 bases, leaving 12 bases of the junction unmatched. CDR1 and CDR2 (germline): SGHKS, YYEKEE (reference sequence). The CDR3 loop reads CASSSDRGYGLTGELFF. The CDR3 nucleotides are TGTGCCAGCAGCTCTGACAGGGGTTACGGCCTGACCGGGGAGCTGTTTTTT.

The chain combines TRBV5-1 with TRBJ2-7; D is uncertain. V gave up 0 bases and J gave up 0 bases, with 7 bases separating them. The CDR3 runs to 14 residues. Germline V gives CDR1 SGHRS, CDR2 YFSETQ. The CDR3 nucleotides are TGCGCCAGCAGCTTGGGGCAGTCCTCCTACGAGCAGTACTTC. Residues: CASSLGQSSYEQYF. Using reference TRBV5-1 and TRBJ2-7 for the parts outside the CDR3, the full variable domain is KAGVTQTPRYLIKTRGQQVTLSCSPISGHRSVSWYQQTPGQGLQFLFEYFSETQRNKGNFPGRFSGRQFSNSRSEMNVSTLELGDSALYLCASSLGQSSYEQYFGPGTRLTVT.

This clone was counted only a few times. The V and J genes are TRBV19 and TRBJ1-2; D uncertain. Germline values: CDR1 LNHDA, CDR2 SQIVND (reference sequence). The CDR3 extends over 12 amino acids. V was trimmed by 7 bases and J by 3 bases, leaving 9 bases between them. For the CDR3, the DNA is TGTGCCAGTAAAATGGCAGACTATGGCTACACCTTC. Encoded protein: CASKMADYGYTF.

The chain carries TRBV7-9 and TRBJ1-1; 12 nucleotides align to TRBD1. CDR1 and CDR2 (germline): SEHNR, FQNEAQ (reference sequence). This CDR3 has 17 residues. Unmatched junction bases numbered 6, after V lost 0 bases and J lost 4 bases. The CDR3 DNA is TGTGCCAGCAGCTTAGCTGGGACAGGGGGCAAAGGCACTGAAGCTTTCTTT. Its protein is CASSLAGTGGKGTEAFF.

In its sample, this clone was seen once. This chain joins TRBV2 and TRBJ2-1; the match to TRBD2 covers 11 bases. The CDR3 spans 15 residues. Trimming removed 7 bases from V and 3 bases from J; junction bases left unmatched: 5. Germline assignment: CDR1 SNHLY and CDR2 FYNNEI. CDR3 sequence reads: CASTWTSGRYNEQFF. The CDR3 DNA sequence: TGTGCCAGCACCTGGACTAGCGGGCGCTACAATGAGCAGTTCTTC.

This chain joins TRBV12-3 or TRBV12-4 and TRBJ2-7; no firm D call. With 6 bases removed from V and 6 bases from J, the gap between germline ends came to 12 bases. CDR3 length: 12 residues. Written as DNA, the CDR3 is TGTGCCAGCAGCCACTCGGGTGTCGAGCAGTACTTC. Its protein product is CASSHSGVEQYF.

The chain couples TRBV7-2 to TRBJ2-1; a possible D gene is TRBD1 (6 bases). V gave up 2 bases and J gave up 15 bases, with 17 bases separating them. The CDR3 sequence is 13 residues long. From germline, CDR1 is SGHTA and CDR2 FQGNSA. The CDR3 spells CASSLHPGQIPFF. CDR3 DNA sequence: TGTGCCAGCAGCTTACACCCAGGACAGATACCGTTCTTC. Based on the CDR3 plus reference TRBV7-2 and TRBJ2-1, the full variable domain is GAGVSQSPSNKVTEKGKDVELRCDPISGHTALYWYRQSLGQGLEFLIYFQGNSAPDKSGLPSDRFSAERTGGSVSTLTIQRTQQEDSAVYLCASSLHPGQIPFFGPGTRLTVL.

This clone has only one observation. V usage is TRBV6-5 and J usage is TRBJ1-2; D possibly corresponds to TRBD1 (6 bases). This CDR3 has 14 residues. CDR1 is MNHEY, CDR2 SVGAGI, per germline. V dropped 4 bases and J dropped 4 bases, with 13 bases sitting between them. CDR3 in DNA: TGTGCCAGCAGTTCTGGACAGCGGGGCTATGGCTACACCTTC. This encodes CASSSGQRGYGYTF.

The V call is TRBV5-1, the J call TRBJ2-7; D may be TRBD2 (6 bases). The CDR3 contains 15 residues. From germline, CDR1 is SGHRS and CDR2 YFSETQ. With 0 bases removed from V and 2 bases from J, the gap between germline ends came to 12 bases. CDR3 coding DNA: TGCGCCAGCAGCTTGGAAGGAGGGAAACCCTACGAGCAGTACTTC. It yields the protein CASSLEGGKPYEQYF.

The chain recombines TRBV3-1 (or the pseudogene TRBV3-2) with TRBJ2-5; the match to TRBD2 covers 8 bases. The CDR3 totals 15 residues. Germline CDR1 reads LGHDT; CDR2 reads YNNKEL (reference sequence). Trimming took 4 bases from V and 5 from J; bases not matched to a gene: 9. The CDR3 sequence: CASSPTRSGVETQYF. In DNA, the CDR3 is TGTGCCAGCAGCCCAACCCGTAGCGGGGTTGAGACCCAGTACTTC.

This rearrangement joins TRBV5-6 to TRBJ1-3, with D uncertain. Germline V gene data show CDR1 as SGHDT and CDR2 as YYEEEE. The CDR3 has 18 amino acids. Trimming took off 4 bases at V and 0 bases at J, with 20 bases between the two ends. CDR3 sequence (DNA): TGTGCCAGCAGCCCGGGAGGCCTCCGGGCGGTCTCTGGAAACACCATATATTTT. This translates into CASSPGGLRAVSGNTIYF.

The chain joins TRBV6-4 to TRBJ2-7, with D tentatively TRBD1 (6 bases). Germline V gene sequence: CDR1 MRHNA, CDR2 SNTAGT. The V gene lost 8 bases and the J gene lost 1 base, with 15 bases spanning the gap. The CDR3 length is 14 residues. The DNA of the CDR3 is TGTGCCAGCGGGGGACATCACCTATCCTACGAGCAGTACTTC. It specifies CASGGHHLSYEQYF.

The rearrangement links TRBV25-1 to TRBJ2-1; 7 bases are a match to TRBD2. The CDR3 is made up of 16 amino acids. CDR1 is MGHDK and CDR2 is SYGVNS in the germline V gene. Trimming cost V 1 base and J 2 bases; bases outside gene matches: 5. CDR3 DNA sequence: TGTGCCAGCAGTGAATTGGGGGGGAGCACCTACAATGAGCAGTTCTTC. Translated, it gives CASSELGGSTYNEQFF.

J is TRBJ1-2 and V is TRBV5-4; TRBD1 aligns across 8 bases. Trimming took 3 bases from V and 3 from J; bases not matched to a gene: 4. Germline assignment: CDR1 SGHNT and CDR2 YYREEE (reference sequence). The CDR3 is made up of 14 amino acids. CDR3 residues: CASSSKQGDYGYTF. CDR3 DNA: TGTGCCAGCAGCTCAAAACAGGGGGACTATGGCTACACCTTC.

The CDR3 region is CASSVKQHNSPLHF. The CDR3 nucleotides are TGTGCCAGCAGTGTTAAACAGCATAATTCACCCCTCCACTTT. This chain connects TRBV2 to TRBJ1-6; D not resolved. CDR1 and CDR2 from the germline V gene are SNHLY and FYNNEI. CDR3 length: 14 amino acids. V shed 4 bases and J shed 5 bases, with 9 bases lying between them.

This rearrangement joins TRBV5-1 to TRBJ2-7, with D perhaps TRBD2 (5 bases). V lost 3 bases, J lost 2 bases, and 6 bases lay in between. The CDR3 is made up of 12 amino acids. Per the germline V gene, CDR1 is SGHRS and CDR2 is YFSETQ. This CDR3 is CASSSGAYEQYF. The CDR3 DNA is TGCGCCAGCAGCTCCGGGGCCTACGAGCAGTACTTC.

This chain joins TRBV3-1 (or the pseudogene TRBV3-2) and TRBJ2-2; D may be TRBD1 (5 bases). The CDR3 spans 15 residues. Germline assignment: CDR1 LGHDT and CDR2 YNNKEL (reference sequence). With 1 base removed from V and 5 bases from J, the gap between germline ends came to 11 bases. The DNA of the CDR3 is TGTGCCAGCAGCCAAGTCACAGGAAGAACCGGGGAGCTGTTTTTT. Translation gives CASSQVTGRTGELFF.

The chain combines TRBV27 with TRBJ2-2; D remains unclear. From germline, CDR1 is MNHEY and CDR2 SMNVEV (reference sequence). This CDR3 has 13 residues. Trimming took 6 bases from V and 5 from J, leaving 10 bases between them. For the CDR3, the DNA is TGTGCCAGCAGGACACACGCTACCGGGGAGCTGTTTTTT. Translated, it gives CASRTHATGELFF.

V is TRBV27 and J is TRBJ2-1; tentatively, D is TRBD2 (5 bases). In germline, CDR1 is MNHEY, CDR2 SMNVEV (reference sequence). The CDR3 loop spans 17 amino acids. The CDR3 sequence is CASTPLAGIGSYNEQFF. Here the CDR3 DNA reads TGTGCTTCGACCCCGCTAGCAGGAATCGGGTCCTACAATGAGCAGTTCTTC.